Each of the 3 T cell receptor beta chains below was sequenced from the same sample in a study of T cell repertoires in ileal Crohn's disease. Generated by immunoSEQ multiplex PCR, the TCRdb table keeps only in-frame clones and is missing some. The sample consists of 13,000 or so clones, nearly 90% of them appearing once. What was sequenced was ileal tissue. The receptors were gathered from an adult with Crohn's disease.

CDR3: CASSSTDRGDLNEQFF. As DNA, the CDR3 is TGTGCCAGCAGCTCTACGGACAGGGGGGATCTCAATGAGCAGTTCTTC. V and J are TRBV7-9 and TRBJ2-1; 10 bases are shared with TRBD1. The CDR3 totals 16 residues. Per the germline V gene, CDR1 is SEHNR and CDR2 is FQNEAQ (reference sequence). The J segment lost 6 bases and the V segment lost 4 bases, leaving 9 bases of the junction unmatched.

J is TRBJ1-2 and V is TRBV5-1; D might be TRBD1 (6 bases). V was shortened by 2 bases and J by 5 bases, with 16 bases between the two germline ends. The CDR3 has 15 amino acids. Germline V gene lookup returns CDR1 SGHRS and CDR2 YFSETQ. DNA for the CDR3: TGCGCCAGCAGCTTACAACCAGGGGAGAGTTATGGCTACACCTTC. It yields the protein CASSLQPGESYGYTF.

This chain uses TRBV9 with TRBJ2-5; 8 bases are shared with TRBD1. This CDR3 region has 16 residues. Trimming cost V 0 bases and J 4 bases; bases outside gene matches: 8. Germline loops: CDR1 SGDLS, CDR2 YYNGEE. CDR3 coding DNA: TGTGCCAGCAGCGTAGGTCAGGGGGCGGGTAGAGAGACCCAGTACTTC. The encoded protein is CASSVGQGAGRETQYF.